The next 5 T cell receptor beta chains were all read from a single sample in a study of blood T cell repertoires in COVID-19. The protocol was immunoSEQ multiplex PCR, while the TCRdb copy is restricted to in-frame clones and leaves out a portion. Of 200,000 to 250,000 clones in the sample, almost 90% were seen once. Sample: peripheral blood. These TCRs come from a man aged 18 to 35 with active or convalescent COVID-19.

This sequence joins TRBV21-1 and TRBJ1-2; the table's D call, TRBD1, was not checked against the DNA. TRBV21-1 is termed a pseudogene. CDR3 length: 17 residues. This CDR3 is CARRPESRDTRHYGYTF. The CDR3 DNA reads TGTGCCAGACGCCCTGAATCTCGGGACACACGACACTATGGCTACACCTTC.

This chain connects TRBV27 to TRBJ2-7, with 13 bases lining up with TRBD2. Trimming took 3 bases from V and 7 from J; bases not matched to a gene: 3. Germline CDR1 is MNHEY and CDR2 is SMNVEV (reference sequence). There are 14 residues in the CDR3. DNA for the CDR3: TGTGCCAGCAGTTTGCAGACTAGCGGGGGGGAGCAGTACTTC. This encodes CASSLQTSGGEQYF.

The chain combines TRBV19 with TRBJ1-4; 8 bases line up with TRBD1. This CDR3 contains 14 residues. V lost 9 bases to trimming and J lost 8 bases; unmatched junction nucleotides: 11. Germline assignment: CDR1 LNHDA and CDR2 SQIVND (reference sequence). The CDR3 region is CASSHRGDAEKLFF. The CDR3 nucleotides read TGTGCCAGCAGTCACAGGGGGGACGCGGAAAAACTGTTTTTT.

CDR3 DNA sequence: TGCAGCGTTGGGGAAATTCGATGGGGGCTGGCTGGGGCCAACGTCCTGACTTTC. Translating it yields CSVGEIRWGLAGANVLTF. The genes are TRBV29-1 and TRBJ2-6; weak D call: TRBD1 (6 bases). V lost 4 bases and J lost 2, with 21 bases in between. Germline V gene sequence: CDR1 SQVTM, CDR2 ANQGSEA. This CDR3 is 18 amino acids long.

This chain connects TRBV4-1 to TRBJ1-6; D gene unclear. The CDR3 sequence is 14 residues long. Germline V gene lookup returns CDR1 MGHRA and CDR2 YSYEKL. With 0 bases removed from V and 9 bases from J, the gap between germline ends came to 9 bases. The CDR3 nucleotides read TGCGCCAGCAGCCAAGAGGAGGTGGGTTCACCCCTCCACTTT. It specifies CASSQEEVGSPLHF.